This TCR beta chain was captured in a study of T cells in Graves' hyperthyroidism and ophthalmopathy. As for the study in general: At initial diagnosis, before any treatment had begun, peripheral blood was obtained.

This CDR3 has 14 residues. Germline-derived CDR1 and CDR2 are MGHRA and YSYEKL. V was cut by 4 bases and J by 4 bases, with 11 bases left in between. RNA transcripts served as the template for amplifying TCR beta CDR3 regions. First-round RT-PCR with HTBI primers amplified the TCR CDR3 region. TCRdb processed the multiplex PCR reads anew with MiXCR; each CDR3 protein has one entry. This table has hundreds of thousands of distinct CDR3 sequences, approximately 18% appearing once. Diagnosis rested on symptoms, serum thyroxine and TRAb, thyroid ultrasound, and orbital computed tomography. This receptor was identified in a woman aged 50 to 60 with Graves' hyperthyroidism that later progressed to Graves' ophthalmopathy. The material sequenced was blood. The chain is built from TRBV4-1 and TRBJ2-1; D is unresolved. CDR3 protein: CASSPMDGYNEQFF. As DNA, the CDR3 is TGCGCCAGCAGCCCCATGGACGGTTACAATGAGCAGTTCTTC.